The 18 T cell receptor beta chains below come from one sample, sequenced in a study of a mutant IDH1 vaccine in newly diagnosed glioma. Clones were read by immunoSEQ multiplex PCR, and TCRdb kept only the in-frame ones, dropping some. The sample shows approximately 100,000 clones, about 90% of them seen only once. Time point of the sample: baseline, week 1 (first vaccination visit). Treatment noted: pre-vaccination baseline after standard-of-care therapy. The sample in question was PBMCs, obtained from a glioma patient treated with radiotherapy, temozolomide or both. Receptors were obtained from a woman between 50 and 59 years old with glioma.

V and J are TRBV28 and TRBJ2-7, with 11 bases identical to TRBD1. Germline V CDR1 and CDR2: MDHEN, SYDVKM. This CDR3 spans 16 amino acids. The V gene end was trimmed by 6 bases and the J gene end by 2 bases; junction bases not matched to a gene: 9. CDR3 DNA: TGTGCCAGCAGCCCCCGGACAGGGGGCCTAACCTACGAGCAGTACTTC. This gives the protein CASSPRTGGLTYEQYF.

DNA for the CDR3: TGTGCCAGCTCACCACCGGAGGAGCCTACGCAGTATTTT. This translates into CASSPPEEPTQYF. The chain recombines TRBV18 with TRBJ2-3; TRBD2 is a possible D gene (5 bases). The CDR3 loop spans 13 amino acids. Germline V lookup: CDR1 KGHSH, CDR2 LQKENI. The V end lost 0 bases, the J end lost 8 bases, and 9 bases lay between the germline ends.

This clone appeared once. The chain couples TRBV28 to TRBJ1-5; D ambiguous. Between the trimmed V and J ends, which lost 1 base and 7 bases, there was a span of 5 bases. This CDR3 comprises 12 residues. The germline V gene encodes CDR1 MDHEN and CDR2 SYDVKM. The CDR3 DNA sequence: TGTGCCAGCAGTTTATTAAGGCAGCCCCAGCATTTT. This codes for CASSLLRQPQHF.

CDR3 nucleotides: TGTGCCAGCAGCGCGAACCCGAACCTAGCGTTCTACAATGAGCAGTTCTTC. The encoded protein is CASSANPNLAFYNEQFF. This rearrangement joins TRBV27 to TRBJ2-1; D may be TRBD2 (6 bases). Trimming removed 6 bases from V and 3 bases from J, with 21 bases in between. The CDR3 is 17 residues long. CDR1 is MNHEY, CDR2 SMNVEV, per germline (reference sequence).

The chain employs TRBV6-1 and TRBJ1-5; D gene uncertain. The CDR3 length is 11 residues. Germline V gives CDR1 MNHNS, CDR2 SASEGT. Trimming left V 5 bases short and J 10 bases short, with 9 bases between. The CDR3 bases are TGTGCCAGCAGTCGTGAGAGCCCCCAGCATTTT. It specifies CASSRESPQHF.

The J gene is TRBJ1-6, the V gene TRBV2; D is undetermined. The germline V gene encodes CDR1 SNHLY and CDR2 FYNNEI. V was clipped by 0 bases and J by 7 bases, with 16 bases between them. CDR3 length: 17 residues. CDR3 DNA sequence: TGTGCCAGCAGTGAAGCTTGGCAGGTGAAGGCCAATTCACCCCTCCACTTT. Its translation: CASSEAWQVKANSPLHF.

This clone was seen a single time. The chain carries TRBV5-1 and TRBJ2-6; D gene ambiguous. Trimming removed 7 bases from V and 1 base from J, with 18 bases in between. The CDR3 has 17 residues. Germline-derived CDR1 and CDR2 are SGHRS and YFSETQ. The CDR3 DNA reads TGCGCCAGCTATTTTGGAAGAGGATTATCTGGGGCCAACGTCCTGACTTTC. Translated, it gives CASYFGRGLSGANVLTF. Complete variable domain (other parts from reference TRBV5-1 and TRBJ2-6): KAGVTQTPRYLIKTRGQQVTLSCSPISGHRSVSWYQQTPGQGLQFLFEYFSETQRNKGNFPGRFSGRQFSNSRSEMNVSTLELGDSALYLCASYFGRGLSGANVLTFGAGSRLTVL.

The V gene is TRBV20-1, the J gene TRBJ1-1; perhaps TRBD1 as D (5 bases). The ends were cut back, 6 bases at V and 7 bases at J, with 12 bases in the middle. The CDR3 is 11 amino acids. The germline V gene encodes CDR1 DFQATT and CDR2 SNEGSKA (reference sequence). The CDR3 reads CSASGSGEAFF. CDR3 coding DNA: TGCAGTGCCTCAGGGTCTGGTGAAGCTTTCTTT.

CDR3 loop: CASSIVGTLASTQYF. CDR3 DNA: TGTGCCAGTAGTATAGTGGGGACCCTGGCAAGTACGCAGTATTTT. The chain has TRBV19 and TRBJ2-3; either TRBD1 or TRBD2 may fit D (5 bases each). Trimming cost V 1 base and J 8 bases, with 16 bases left between them. The CDR3 is made up of 15 amino acids. Germline lookup yields CDR1 LNHDA and CDR2 SQIVND (reference sequence). Based on the CDR3 plus reference TRBV19 and TRBJ2-3, the full variable domain is DGGITQSPKYLFRKEGQNVTLSCEQNLNHDAMYWYRQDPGQGLRLIYYSQIVNDFQKGDIAEGYSVSREKKESFPLTVTSAQKNPTAFYLCASSIVGTLASTQYFGPGTRLTVL.

This chain links TRBV11-2 with TRBJ1-1, with 7 nucleotides matching TRBD1. Germline-derived CDR1 and CDR2 are SGHAT and FQNNGV. There are 16 residues in the CDR3. V shed 3 bases and J 4 bases; nucleotides not matched to a gene: 11. The CDR3 is CASSFQTGPGITEAFF. In DNA, the CDR3 is TGTGCCAGCAGCTTTCAGACAGGGCCGGGTATCACTGAAGCTTTCTTT.

The V call is TRBV5-1, the J call TRBJ2-1, with 11 bases fitting TRBD2. Trimming removed 2 bases from V and 1 base from J; junction bases left unmatched: 2. CDR1 and CDR2 from the germline V gene are SGHRS and YFSETQ. There are 16 residues in the CDR3. CDR3 sequence reads: CASSFTSGSSYNEQFF. CDR3 sequence (DNA): TGCGCCAGCAGCTTTACTAGCGGGAGTTCCTACAATGAGCAGTTCTTC.

The chain links TRBV5-6 to TRBJ1-1, with 8 bases lining up with TRBD1. The CDR3 is 13 amino acids. In germline, CDR1 is SGHDT, CDR2 YYEEEE. Germline trimming cut 4 bases from V and 11 bases from J; bases unmatched to any gene: 10. The CDR3: CASSPGQGLRAFF. CDR3 nucleotide sequence: TGTGCCAGCAGCCCCGGACAGGGCCTGAGGGCTTTCTTT.

The V and J genes are TRBV9 and TRBJ2-2; 10 nucleotides align to TRBD2. Germline V gene lookup returns CDR1 SGDLS and CDR2 YYNGEE. J lost 3 bases, V lost 0 bases, and 14 bases had no gene match. The CDR3 has 20 residues. This chain's CDR3 is CASSVGLTSGRALYTGELFF. In DNA form, the CDR3 reads TGTGCCAGCAGCGTAGGTCTAACCAGCGGGAGGGCCCTCTACACCGGGGAGCTGTTTTTT.

The chain recombines TRBV6-1 with TRBJ2-7; D gene uncertain. The CDR3 is 12 residues long. Germline V lookup: CDR1 MNHNS, CDR2 SASEGT. Between the trimmed V and J ends, which lost 5 bases and 0 bases, there was a span of 5 bases. CDR3: CASSPTSYEQYF. DNA for the CDR3: TGTGCCAGCAGTCCTACCTCCTACGAGCAGTACTTC.

The J gene is TRBJ2-7, the V gene TRBV5-1; 7 bases fit TRBD1. CDR3 length: 16 residues. The germline V gene has CDR1 SGHRS and CDR2 YFSETQ. Losses at the gene ends were 0 bases for V and 5 bases for J; bases not matched to a gene: 11. The CDR3 spells CASSLGRQGPWDEQYF. Here the CDR3 DNA reads TGCGCCAGCAGCTTGGGACGACAGGGACCTTGGGACGAGCAGTACTTC.

The rearrangement joins TRBV7-8 to TRBJ1-5, with D tentatively TRBD1 (5 bases). Per the germline V gene, CDR1 is SGHVS and CDR2 is FQNEAQ. V was pared by 0 bases and J by 10 bases, with 13 bases between. This CDR3 has 14 amino acids. CDR3 protein: CASSLAAAGGPQHF. In DNA form, the CDR3 reads TGTGCCAGCAGCTTAGCGGCAGCCGGGGGTCCCCAGCATTTT.

The gene calls are TRBV5-4 and TRBJ2-3, with 11 bases that match TRBD1. The CDR3 has 15 residues. Trimming at V came to 4 bases and at J to 5 bases, leaving 6 bases not matched to a gene. Germline CDR1 and CDR2: SGHNT and YYREEE (reference sequence). The CDR3 nucleotides read TGTGCCAGCAGCAGACCGGGACAGGGGGGAGATACGCAGTATTTT. Translation: CASSRPGQGGDTQYF. The full variable domain, completed using reference TRBV5-4 and TRBJ2-3, is ETGVTQSPTHLIKTRGQQVTLRCSSQSGHNTVSWYQQALGQGPQFIFQYYREEENGRGNFPPRFSGLQFPNYSSELNVNALELDDSALYLCASSRPGQGGDTQYFGPGTRLTVL.

The J gene is TRBJ2-2, the V gene TRBV7-9, with a possible D match to TRBD1 (6 bases). The germline V gene encodes CDR1 SEHNR and CDR2 FQNEAQ (reference sequence). The V end was cut by 5 bases, the J end by 4 bases, with 14 bases between. This CDR3 contains 15 residues. The CDR3 DNA follows: TGTGCCAGCAGCCCCCGGGACATCATCACCGGGGAGCTGTTTTTT. This encodes CASSPRDIITGELFF.